This passage covers 18 T cell receptor beta chains from one sample sequenced in a study of blood T cell repertoires in COVID-19. Sequenced by immunoSEQ multiplex PCR; TCRdb stores in-frame clones only, minus some. The sample carries hundreds of thousands of clones, around 83% recorded once. What was sequenced was peripheral blood. The receptors come from a woman aged 45 to 65 with acute or convalescent COVID-19.

This clone was recorded once. The CDR3 loop reads CASSLEQATGELFF. The CDR3 DNA is TGCGCCAGCAGCTTGGAACAGGCCACCGGGGAGCTGTTTTTT. The genes are TRBV5-1 and TRBJ2-2; TRBD1 might be the D (5 bases). V lost 0 bases, J lost 4 bases, and 7 bases lay in between. The CDR3 totals 14 residues. The germline V gene has CDR1 SGHRS and CDR2 YFSETQ.

The V call is TRBV27, the J call TRBJ2-3, with TRBD2 matching over 8 bases. This CDR3 comprises 15 residues. Germline V gene lookup returns CDR1 MNHEY and CDR2 SMNVEV (reference sequence). V gave up 3 bases and J gave up 4 bases; unmatched junction bases: 6. CDR3 nucleotides: TGTGCCAGCAGTTTTTGGAGGGGACTAGCAGATACGCAGTATTTT. Translating it yields CASSFWRGLADTQYF.

The chain combines TRBV19 with TRBJ2-3; 7 bases are shared with TRBD1. Trimming took 6 bases from V and 6 from J; bases not matched to a gene: 6. Germline CDR1 and CDR2: LNHDA and SQIVND (reference sequence). This CDR3 is built from 13 residues. The CDR3 loop reads CASSDRAPDTQYF. CDR3 sequence (DNA): TGTGCCAGTAGCGACAGGGCCCCCGATACGCAGTATTTT.

The V call is TRBV19, the J call TRBJ2-2, with TRBD2 matching 8 bases. The V gene end was trimmed by 1 base and the J gene end by 2 bases; junction bases not matched to a gene: 9. CDR3 size: 18 residues. Per the germline V gene, CDR1 is LNHDA and CDR2 is SQIVND (reference sequence). The CDR3 is CASSIARAGVLNTGELFF. Written as DNA, the CDR3 is TGTGCCAGTAGTATAGCTCGAGCGGGAGTACTAAACACCGGGGAGCTGTTTTTT.

The chain links TRBV5-1 to TRBJ2-5; TRBD1 matches 7 bases. There are 15 residues in the CDR3. CDR1 and CDR2 (germline): SGHRS, YFSETQ. V lost 4 bases to trimming and J lost 4 bases; unmatched junction nucleotides: 10. The CDR3 DNA is TGCGCCAGCAGCGAACAGACAGGGTTTGGAGAGACCCAGTACTTC. It yields the protein CASSEQTGFGETQYF.

The chain carries TRBV5-1 and TRBJ2-5; 10 bases are shared with TRBD1. With V trimmed by 5 bases and J by 4 bases, 8 bases remained unmatched. Germline CDR1 and CDR2: SGHRS and YFSETQ. CDR3 length: 15 residues. The CDR3 loop is CASRAPGQGSETQYF. CDR3 DNA sequence: TGCGCCAGCAGAGCCCCGGGACAGGGGTCAGAGACCCAGTACTTC.

The CDR3 is CASSEVSVYEQYF. As DNA, the CDR3 is TGTGCCAGCAGTGAAGTGTCGGTCTACGAGCAGTACTTC. V and J are TRBV6-1 and TRBJ2-7, with no clear D. The germline V and J ends were trimmed by 1 base and 3 bases, with 7 bases remaining between them. CDR1 and CDR2 from the germline V gene are MNHNS and SASEGT. The CDR3 runs to 13 residues.

The chain recombines TRBV4-1 with TRBJ2-7; maybe TRBD2 (5 bases). In germline, CDR1 is MGHRA, CDR2 YSYEKL. V dropped 7 bases and J dropped 4 bases, with 11 bases sitting between them. The CDR3 runs 12 residues. CDR3 DNA: TGCGCCAGCAAAGGCGGGTCGTACGAGCAGTACTTC. It codes for CASKGGSYEQYF.

CDR3 sequence reads: CARSPGTVSYEQYF. The CDR3 coding sequence is TGCGCCCGATCACCCGGGACAGTTTCCTACGAGCAGTACTTC. V usage is TRBV23-1 and J usage is TRBJ2-7; 7 nucleotides agree with TRBD1. TRBV23-1 is noted as an ORF with a role that remains uncertain. V trimming: 11 bases; J trimming: 1 base; junction bases outside the gene matches: 11. CDR3 size: 14 residues.

This chain connects TRBV9 to TRBJ1-2, with D maybe TRBD1 (6 bases). The CDR3 is 13 residues long. The germline V gene encodes CDR1 SGDLS and CDR2 YYNGEE. Trimming cost V 6 bases and J 2 bases, with 11 bases left between them. Written as DNA, the CDR3 is TGTGCCAGCACCCACAGGGTGAACTATGGCTACACCTTC. Protein: CASTHRVNYGYTF. The full variable domain, its missing parts supplied by reference TRBV9 and TRBJ1-2, is DSGVTQTPKHLITATGQRVTLRCSPRSGDLSVYWYQQSLDQGLQFLIQYYNGEERAKGNILERFSAQQFPDLHSELNLSSLELGDSALYFCASTHRVNYGYTFGSGTRLTVV.

V gene TRBV28 combines with J gene TRBJ2-7, with TRBD2 matching over 8 bases. The ends lost 8 bases at V and 4 bases at J; junction bases unmatched: 4. The CDR3 is 12 amino acids. Germline CDR1 is MDHEN and CDR2 is SYDVKM. The CDR3 loop is CASLGGVYEQYF. In DNA, the CDR3 is TGTGCCAGCCTCGGGGGGGTGTACGAGCAGTACTTC.

The chain joins TRBV28 to TRBJ2-7; D may be TRBD1 (7 bases). The CDR3 length is 13 residues. V was clipped by 8 bases and J by 6 bases, with 17 bases between them. Germline values: CDR1 MDHEN, CDR2 SYDVKM. As DNA, the CDR3 is TGTGCCAGCCAACAGGGGAGGATCTTCGAGCAGTACTTC. Protein: CASQQGRIFEQYF. Filled out from reference TRBV28 and TRBJ2-7, the complete variable domain reads DVKVTQSSRYLVKRTGEKVFLECVQDMDHENMFWYRQDPGLGLRLIYFSYDVKMKEKGDIPEGYSVSREKKERFSLILESASTNQTSMYLCASQQGRIFEQYFGPGTRLTVT.

The V call is TRBV15, the J call TRBJ1-5; D unresolved. Looked up from germline, CDR1 is LNHNV and CDR2 is YYDKDF (reference sequence). CDR3 length equals 14 residues. V dropped 0 bases and J dropped 6 bases, with 9 bases sitting between them. CDR3 sequence: CATSRDLASQPQHF. Written as DNA, the CDR3 is TGTGCCACCAGCAGAGATCTAGCATCTCAGCCCCAGCATTTT. Variable domain in full (rest from reference TRBV15 and TRBJ1-5): DAMVIQNPRYQVTQFGKPVTLSCSQTLNHNVMYWYQQKSSQAPKLLFHYYDKDFNNEADTPDNFQSRRPNTSFCFLDIRSPGLGDTAMYLCATSRDLASQPQHFGDGTRLSIL.

The V call is TRBV6-6, the J call TRBJ1-5; 7 bases fit TRBD1. The CDR3 length is 16 residues. V lost 2 bases, J lost 0 bases, and 4 bases stayed unmatched. The germline V gene has CDR1 MNHNY and CDR2 SVGAGI (reference sequence). The CDR3 sequence: CASSYPGQNSNQPQHF. The CDR3 DNA is TGTGCCAGCAGTTACCCGGGACAGAATAGCAATCAGCCCCAGCATTTT.

CDR3 nucleotides: TGTGCCAGCAGCTTAGAGGGAGGGTTTTCGATTCAGTACTTC. Its protein product is CASSLEGGFSIQYF. The rearrangement joins TRBV7-9 to TRBJ2-4; TRBD2 matches at 7 bases. Germline V gene sequence: CDR1 SEHNR, CDR2 FQNEAQ (reference sequence). The CDR3 has 14 residues. After removal of 1 base from V and 10 bases from J, the junction contained 7 bases not matched to a gene.

V usage is TRBV14 and J usage is TRBJ2-7; 8 positions agree with TRBD1. The CDR3 is 15 residues long. Losses at the gene ends were 1 base for V and 1 base for J; bases not matched to a gene: 3. The germline V gene has CDR1 SGHDN and CDR2 FVKESK. The CDR3 loop is CASSQGQGISYEQYF. The CDR3 nucleotides are TGTGCCAGCAGCCAAGGACAGGGGATTTCCTACGAGCAGTACTTC. Drawing the rest from reference TRBV14 and TRBJ2-7, the complete variable domain is EAGVTQFPSHSVIEKGQTVTLRCDPISGHDNLYWYRRVMGKEIKFLLHFVKESKQDESGMPNNRFLAERTGGTYSTLKVQPAELEDSGVYFCASSQGQGISYEQYFGPGTRLTVT.

The genes are TRBV24-1 and TRBJ1-5; no firm D call. CDR1 KGHDR and CDR2 SFDVKD come from the germline V gene. The CDR3 consists of 13 residues. With 0 bases removed from V and 9 bases from J, the gap between germline ends came to 8 bases. CDR3 nucleotide sequence: TGTGCCACCAGTGATTTGCAGGCAGGGCCCCAGCATTTT. Protein: CATSDLQAGPQHF.

This clone turned up a few times. The chain recombines TRBV30 with TRBJ2-7, with TRBD2 matching over 8 bases. With 8 bases clipped from V and 7 bases from J, the junction kept 16 bases outside the gene matches. The CDR3 is 14 residues long. CDR1 and CDR2 from the germline V gene are GTSNPN and SVGIG (reference sequence). CDR3 DNA sequence: TGTGCCGGCCGCGGGTTGCGGGAGGCCGGGGAGCAGTACTTC. Its translation is CAGRGLREAGEQYF.